This is a list of T cell receptor beta chains from one sample in a study of T cells after yellow fever vaccination. One entry per CDR3 protein, called by TCRdb with MiXCR from the 5' RACE reads. Of under 250,000 distinct CDR3 sequences listed, about 3% are singletons. This specimen was CD4+ T cells sorted from PBMCs, taken 10 days after the yellow fever booster vaccination. The receptors come from a young man who received the YFV17D yellow fever vaccine. The CDR3 runs from the conserved cysteine through the conserved F or W. D genes are given only for firm matches. For some rows the clone size is stated as once, few or many, or as a class when expanded; others skip it.

abundance,j_gene,d_gene,v_gene,CDR3aa,CDR3nt
few,TRBJ1-6,TRBD1,TRBV6-5,CASSPGTGGNSPLHF,TGTGCCAGCAGTCCCGGGACAGGGGGAAATTCACCCCTCCACTTT
many,TRBJ2-7,-,TRBV12-3/TRBV12-4,CASKMGRFYEQYF,TGTGCCAGCAAAATGGGACGGTTCTACGAGCAGTACTTC
few,TRBJ2-5,-,TRBV5-1,CASSVSRGKQETQYF,TGCGCCAGCAGCGTAAGCCGGGGGAAACAAGAGACCCAGTACTTC
many,TRBJ1-6,-,TRBV15,CATSATGLGNSPLHF,TGTGCCACCAGCGCTACAGGTCTTGGCAATTCACCCCTCCACTTT
-,TRBJ2-2,-,TRBV7-9,CASSHQSASGARELFF,TGTGCCAGCAGCCACCAGAGTGCGTCAGGGGCCCGGGAGCTGTTTTTT
many,TRBJ2-1,-,TRBV5-1,CASSLIASDEQFF,TGCGCCAGCAGCCTCATAGCGAGCGATGAGCAGTTCTTC
few,TRBJ1-4,-,TRBV5-1,CASSLLATNEKLFF,TGCGCCAGCAGCCTGTTAGCAACTAATGAAAAACTGTTTTTT
few,TRBJ1-1,-,TRBV6-1,CASSEQGFTEAFF,TGTGCCAGCAGTGAACAGGGTTTCACTGAAGCTTTCTTT
many,TRBJ1-5,-,TRBV7-2,CASSLGSGGGGNQPQHF,TGTGCCAGCAGCTTAGGATCGGGGGGTGGTGGCAATCAGCCCCAGCATTTT
-,TRBJ2-3,-,TRBV20-1,CSARSTSAMADTQYF,TGCAGTGCTAGATCGACGAGCGCGATGGCAGATACGCAGTATTTT
many,TRBJ1-6,-,TRBV5-1,CASSLEAIGNSPLHF,TGCGCCAGCAGCTTGGAGGCGATAGGTAATTCACCCCTCCACTTT
many,TRBJ2-7,-,TRBV12-3/TRBV12-4,CASSLAGPTYEQYF,TGTGCCAGCAGTTTGGCGGGGCCGACCTACGAGCAGTACTTC
many,TRBJ2-5,-,TRBV20-1,CSAKTVVETQYF,TGCAGTGCCAAGACCGTTGTAGAGACCCAGTACTTC
many,TRBJ2-2,TRBD2,TRBV7-9,CASCPGGSNTGELFF,TGTGCCAGCTGCCCGGGAGGTTCGAACACCGGGGAGCTGTTTTTT
-,TRBJ2-2,TRBD2,TRBV5-1,CASSFGLASSGELFF,TGCGCCAGCAGCTTTGGACTAGCGTCATCTGGGGAGCTGTTTTTT
-,TRBJ2-2,-,TRBV11-2,CASRSIGGYTGELFF,TGTGCCAGCAGAAGTATAGGAGGGTACACCGGGGAGCTGTTTTTT
many,TRBJ1-5,-,TRBV9,CASSVDGGRSPQHF,TGTGCCAGCAGCGTAGATGGAGGGCGATCGCCCCAGCATTTT
few,TRBJ2-3,-,TRBV5-1,CASSLSRESDTQYF,TGCGCCAGCAGCTTAAGCAGGGAGTCAGATACGCAGTATTTT
many,TRBJ2-2,-,TRBV7-2,CASSPRNGGELFF,TGTGCCAGCAGCCCCCGGAACGGAGGGGAGCTGTTTTTT
-,TRBJ1-5,-,TRBV20-1,CSARDYTNQPQHF,TGCAGTGCTAGAGATTACACTAATCAGCCCCAGCATTTT
many,TRBJ2-2,-,TRBV12-3/TRBV12-4,CASRGQNTGELFF,TGTGCCAGCAGAGGACAGAACACCGGGGAGCTGTTTTTT
-,TRBJ2-5,TRBD2,TRBV12-3/TRBV12-4,CASSRTSAAPETQYF,TGTGCCAGCAGTCGGACTAGCGCGGCCCCAGAGACCCAGTACTTC
few,TRBJ2-1,TRBD2,TRBV7-9,CASSFLAGGINEQFF,TGTGCCAGCAGCTTCCTAGCGGGGGGAATCAATGAGCAGTTCTTC
-,TRBJ2-6,-,TRBV5-8,CASADFSGANVLTF,TGTGCCAGCGCGGACTTCTCTGGGGCCAACGTCCTGACTTTC